This TCR beta chain was recorded in a study of the immune and genomic landscape of osteosarcoma. General study points: Clonality was benchmarked against external normal skin and healthy blood data.

The repertoire was sequenced with immunoSEQ multiplex PCR; TCRdb's copy has only in-frame clones and lacks some. This sample has about 5,100 clones, with 70% to 85% found just once. Of note for this clone: Its target is not known.

Primary, local recurrence and metastasis osteosarcoma tumors were taken after treatment from poor-prognosis patients. V was cut by 1 base and J by 6 bases, with 6 bases left in between. Germline-derived CDR1 and CDR2 are MNHEY and SVGAGI. CDR3 length: 13 residues. Sequenced: osteosarcoma tumor tissue from the lung. The receptor was isolated from a human donor with osteosarcoma. This sequence joins TRBV6-5 and TRBJ2-2, with D unresolved. The CDR3 DNA sequence: TGTGCCAGCAGTTACTATTTGCCCGGGGAGCTGTTTTTT. Translated: CASSYYLPGELFF.